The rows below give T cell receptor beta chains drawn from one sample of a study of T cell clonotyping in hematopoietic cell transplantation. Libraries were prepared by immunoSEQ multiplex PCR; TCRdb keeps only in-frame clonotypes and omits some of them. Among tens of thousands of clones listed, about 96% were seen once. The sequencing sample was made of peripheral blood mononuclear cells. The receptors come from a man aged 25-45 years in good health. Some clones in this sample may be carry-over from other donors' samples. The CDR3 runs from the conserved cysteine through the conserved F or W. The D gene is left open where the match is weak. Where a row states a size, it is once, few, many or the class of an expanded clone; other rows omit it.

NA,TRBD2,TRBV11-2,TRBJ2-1,TGTGCCAGCAGCCCTCTGGGCGGGAGTCGCAATGAGCAGTTCTTC,CASSPLGGSRNEQFF
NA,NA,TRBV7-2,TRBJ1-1,TGTGCCAGCAGTCGACAGCCCAACACTGAAGCTTTCTTT,CASSRQPNTEAFF
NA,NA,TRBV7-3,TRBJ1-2,TGTGCCAGCAGCTTAACAGAAGGGGTTGGCTACACCTTC,CASSLTEGVGYTF
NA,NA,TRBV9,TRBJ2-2,TGTGCCAGCAGCGTAAACGACTACACCGGGGAGCTGTTTTTT,CASSVNDYTGELFF
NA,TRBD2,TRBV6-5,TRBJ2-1,TGTGCCAGCAGCCCTGGGGAGGGAAATGAGCAGTTCTTC,CASSPGEGNEQFF
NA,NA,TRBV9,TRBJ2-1,TGTGCCAGCAGCGACGGGACGGAGAGCTCCTACAATGAGCAGTTCTTC,CASSDGTESSYNEQFF
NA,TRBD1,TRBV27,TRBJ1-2,TGTGCCAGCAGTTTATCGACAGGGCCCAACTATGGCTACACCTTC,CASSLSTGPNYGYTF
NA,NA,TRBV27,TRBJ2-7,TGTGCCAGCAGTTCAGATATGGGGGCAGCCTACGAGCAGTACTTC,CASSSDMGAAYEQYF
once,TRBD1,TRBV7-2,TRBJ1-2,TGTGCCAGCAGCTCCTACCAGGGGGGGGGAGGCTACACCTTC,CASSSYQGGGGYTF
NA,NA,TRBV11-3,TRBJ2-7,TGTGCCAGCAGCCAGAGACAGATCTCCTACGAGCAGTACTTC,CASSQRQISYEQYF
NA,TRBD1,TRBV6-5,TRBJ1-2,TGTGCCAGCAGTTACTCCGGGACAGGGGGCTACTATGGCTACACCTTC,CASSYSGTGGYYGYTF
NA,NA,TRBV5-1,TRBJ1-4,TGCGCCAGCAGCTTGGAAGCGCAGGGATCAACTAATGAAAAACTGTTTTTT,CASSLEAQGSTNEKLFF
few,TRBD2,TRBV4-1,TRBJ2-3,TGCGCCAGCAGCCAAGGGGGACTAGCGCGAACAGATACGCAGTATTTT,CASSQGGLARTDTQYF
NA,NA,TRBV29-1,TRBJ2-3,TGCAGCGTTTACCGTATCCCCCCCCCAGGGGCTACGCAGTATTTT,CSVYRIPPPGATQYF
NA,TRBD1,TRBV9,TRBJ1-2,TGTGCCAGCAGCGTAAATTCCGAGGGGACAGCTCCTAACTATGGCTACACCTTC,CASSVNSEGTAPNYGYTF
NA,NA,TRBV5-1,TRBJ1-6,TGCGCCAGCAGCTCTGGACGGGCCGGGGAATCACCCCTCCACTTT,CASSSGRAGESPLHF